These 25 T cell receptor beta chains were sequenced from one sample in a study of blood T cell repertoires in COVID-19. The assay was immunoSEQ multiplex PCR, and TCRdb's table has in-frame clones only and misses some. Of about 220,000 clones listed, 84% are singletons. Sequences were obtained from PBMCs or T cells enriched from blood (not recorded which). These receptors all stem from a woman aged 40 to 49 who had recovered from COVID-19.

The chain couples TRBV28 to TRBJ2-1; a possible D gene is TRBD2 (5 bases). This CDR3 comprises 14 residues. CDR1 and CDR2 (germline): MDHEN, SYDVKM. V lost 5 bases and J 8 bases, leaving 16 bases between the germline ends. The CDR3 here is CASSTILEVDEQFF. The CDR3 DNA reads TGTGCCAGCAGTACCATTTTGGAGGTGGATGAGCAGTTCTTC.

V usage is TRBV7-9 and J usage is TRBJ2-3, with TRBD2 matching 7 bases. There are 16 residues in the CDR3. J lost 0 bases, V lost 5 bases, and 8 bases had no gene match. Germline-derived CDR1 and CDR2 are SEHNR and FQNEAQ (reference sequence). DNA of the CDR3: TGTGCCAGCAGCGGAAAACTAGCGCTGAGCACAGATACGCAGTATTTT. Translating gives CASSGKLALSTDTQYF.

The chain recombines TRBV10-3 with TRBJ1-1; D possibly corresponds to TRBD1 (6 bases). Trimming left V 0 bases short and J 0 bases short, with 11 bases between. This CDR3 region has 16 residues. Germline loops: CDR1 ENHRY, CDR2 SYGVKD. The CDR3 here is CAISESGAIMNTEAFF. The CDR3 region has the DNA TGTGCCATCAGTGAGTCGGGGGCCATCATGAACACTGAAGCTTTCTTT.

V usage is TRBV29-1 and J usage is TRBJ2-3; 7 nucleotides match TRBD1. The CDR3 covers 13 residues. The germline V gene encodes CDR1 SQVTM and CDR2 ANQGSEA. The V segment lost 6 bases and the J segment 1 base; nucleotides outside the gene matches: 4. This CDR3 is CSVRGTRTDTQYF. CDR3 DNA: TGCAGCGTCAGGGGGACCCGCACAGATACGCAGTATTTT.

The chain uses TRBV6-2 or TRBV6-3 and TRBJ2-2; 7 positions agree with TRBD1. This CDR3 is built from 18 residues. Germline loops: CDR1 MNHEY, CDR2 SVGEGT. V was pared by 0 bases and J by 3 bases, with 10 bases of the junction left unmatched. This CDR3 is CASSYSIFRGRDTGELFF. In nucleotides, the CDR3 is TGTGCCAGCAGTTACTCGATATTTAGGGGGCGTGACACCGGGGAGCTGTTTTTT.

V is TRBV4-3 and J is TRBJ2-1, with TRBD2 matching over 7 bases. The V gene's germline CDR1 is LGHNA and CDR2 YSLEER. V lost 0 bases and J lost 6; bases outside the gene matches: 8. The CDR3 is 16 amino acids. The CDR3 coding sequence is TGCGCCAGCAGCCAAGATCCTGCGGGAGAGGGCAATGAGCAGTTCTTC. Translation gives CASSQDPAGEGNEQFF.

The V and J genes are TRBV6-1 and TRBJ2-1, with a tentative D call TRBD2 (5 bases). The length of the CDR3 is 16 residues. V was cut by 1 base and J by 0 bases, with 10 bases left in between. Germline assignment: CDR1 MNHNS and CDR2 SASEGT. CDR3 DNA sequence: TGTGCCAGCAGTGAAGTTGCGGGCAGCTCCTACAATGAGCAGTTCTTC. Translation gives CASSEVAGSSYNEQFF.

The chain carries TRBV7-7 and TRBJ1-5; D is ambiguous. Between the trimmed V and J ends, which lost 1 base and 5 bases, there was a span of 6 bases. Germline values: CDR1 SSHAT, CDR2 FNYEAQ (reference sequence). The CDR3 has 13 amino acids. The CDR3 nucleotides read TGTGCCAGCAGCTTAGGACGGGATCAGCCCCAGCATTTT. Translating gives CASSLGRDQPQHF.

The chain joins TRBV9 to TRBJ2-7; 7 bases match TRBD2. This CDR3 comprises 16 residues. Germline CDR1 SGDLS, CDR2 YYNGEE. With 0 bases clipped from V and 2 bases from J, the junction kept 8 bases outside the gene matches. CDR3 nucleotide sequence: TGTGCCAGCAGCGTAGGGTTGCTAGCGGCAGCCTACGAGCAGTACTTC. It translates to CASSVGLLAAAYEQYF.

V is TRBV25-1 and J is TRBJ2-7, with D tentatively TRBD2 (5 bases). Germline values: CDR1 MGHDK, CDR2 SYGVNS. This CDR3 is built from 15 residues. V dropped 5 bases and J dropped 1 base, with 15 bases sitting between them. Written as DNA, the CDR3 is TGTGCCAGCAGTTTAGGCGGGCTAAGGTCCTACGAGCAGTACTTC. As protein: CASSLGGLRSYEQYF.

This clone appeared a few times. In nucleotides, the CDR3 is TGTGCCAGTAGTATAGCGGCGGTGAACACTGAAGCTTTCTTT. Amino acid sequence: CASSIAAVNTEAFF. This chain connects TRBV19 to TRBJ1-1; D is ambiguous. V dropped 1 base and J dropped 0 bases, with 6 bases sitting between them. Germline lookup yields CDR1 LNHDA and CDR2 SQIVND (reference sequence). CDR3 length: 14 amino acids.

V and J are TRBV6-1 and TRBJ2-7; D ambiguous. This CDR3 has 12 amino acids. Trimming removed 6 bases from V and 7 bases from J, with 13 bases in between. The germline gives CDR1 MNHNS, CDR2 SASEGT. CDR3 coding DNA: TGTGCCAGCAGCTTCGAGGTTCAGGAGCAGTACGTC. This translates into CASSFEVQEQYV.

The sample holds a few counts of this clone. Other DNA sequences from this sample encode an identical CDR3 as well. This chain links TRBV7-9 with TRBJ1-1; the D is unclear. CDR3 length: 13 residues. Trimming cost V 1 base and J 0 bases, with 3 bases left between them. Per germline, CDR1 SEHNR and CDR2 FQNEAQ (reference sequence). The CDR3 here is CASSLDMNTEAFF. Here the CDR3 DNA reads TGTGCCAGCAGCTTAGATATGAACACTGAAGCTTTCTTT.

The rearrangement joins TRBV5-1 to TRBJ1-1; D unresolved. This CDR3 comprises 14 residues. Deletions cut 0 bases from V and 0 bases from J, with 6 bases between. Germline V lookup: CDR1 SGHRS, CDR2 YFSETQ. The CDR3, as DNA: TGCGCCAGCAGCTTGGGTGCGGTGAACACTGAAGCTTTCTTT. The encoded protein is CASSLGAVNTEAFF.

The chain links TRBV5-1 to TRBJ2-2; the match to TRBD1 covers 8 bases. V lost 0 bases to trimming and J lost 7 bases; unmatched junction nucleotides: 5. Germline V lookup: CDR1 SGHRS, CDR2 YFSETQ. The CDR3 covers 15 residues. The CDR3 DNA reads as TGCGCCAGCAGCTTGGGGACAGGGAATGGCGGGGAGCTGTTTTTT. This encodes CASSLGTGNGGELFF.

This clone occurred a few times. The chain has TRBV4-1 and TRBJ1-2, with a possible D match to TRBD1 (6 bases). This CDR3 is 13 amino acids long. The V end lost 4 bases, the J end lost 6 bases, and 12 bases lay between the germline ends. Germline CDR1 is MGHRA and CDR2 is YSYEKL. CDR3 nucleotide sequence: TGCGCCAGCAGCCGTACAGGGTACGATGGCTACACCTTC. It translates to CASSRTGYDGYTF.

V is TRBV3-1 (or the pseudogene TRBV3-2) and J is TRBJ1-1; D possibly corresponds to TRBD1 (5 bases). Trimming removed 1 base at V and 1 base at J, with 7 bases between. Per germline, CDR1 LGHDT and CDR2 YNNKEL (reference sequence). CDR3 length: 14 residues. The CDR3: CASSQAGRNTEAFF. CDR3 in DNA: TGTGCCAGCAGCCAAGCAGGGCGGAACACTGAAGCTTTCTTT.

The CDR3 spells CASSYSTIRSHEQFF. DNA for the CDR3: TGTGCCAGCAGTTACTCGACAATACGCTCCCATGAGCAGTTCTTC. The V and J genes are TRBV6-2 or TRBV6-3 and TRBJ2-1, with no clear D. The ends were cut back, 0 bases at V and 8 bases at J, with 14 bases in the middle. Germline V gene lookup returns CDR1 MNHEY and CDR2 SVGEGT. The CDR3 is 15 residues long.

The CDR3 here is CALGGAGGQPYEQYF. Here the CDR3 DNA reads TGTGCCTTGGGGGGCGCGGGGGGCCAACCCTACGAGCAGTACTTC. V gene TRBV28 combines with J gene TRBJ2-7, with 8 bases aligning to TRBD2. V dropped 11 bases and J dropped 2; count of bases not matched to a gene: 14. The V gene's germline CDR1 is MDHEN and CDR2 SYDVKM. This CDR3 has 15 residues.

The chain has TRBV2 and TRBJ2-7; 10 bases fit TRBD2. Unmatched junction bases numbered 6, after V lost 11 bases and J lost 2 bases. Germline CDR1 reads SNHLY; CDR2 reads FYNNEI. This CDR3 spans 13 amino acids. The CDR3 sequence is CAVLTSGTYEQYF. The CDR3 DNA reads TGTGCCGTTCTAACTAGCGGGACCTACGAGCAGTACTTC.

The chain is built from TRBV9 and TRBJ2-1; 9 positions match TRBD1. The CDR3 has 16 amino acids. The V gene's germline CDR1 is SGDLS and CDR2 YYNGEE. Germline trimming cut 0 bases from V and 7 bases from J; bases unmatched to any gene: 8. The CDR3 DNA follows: TGTGCCAGCAGCGTAGTGGACAGGGGCCCTCAAAATGAGCAGTTCTTC. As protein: CASSVVDRGPQNEQFF.

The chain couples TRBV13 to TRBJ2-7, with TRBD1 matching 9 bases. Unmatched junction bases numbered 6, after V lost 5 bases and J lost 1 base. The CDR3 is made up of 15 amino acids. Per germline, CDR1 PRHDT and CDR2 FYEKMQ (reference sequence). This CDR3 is CASSRGQGSSYEQYF. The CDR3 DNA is TGTGCCAGCAGCAGGGGACAGGGTAGTTCCTACGAGCAGTACTTC.

The CDR3 region has the DNA TGTGCCAGTAGCCCAGGGATGTTTAACAATCAGCCCCAGCATTTT. Translation gives CASSPGMFNNQPQHF. This rearrangement joins TRBV19 to TRBJ1-5; a possible D gene is TRBD1 (5 bases). Germline V lookup: CDR1 LNHDA, CDR2 SQIVND (reference sequence). The CDR3 is 15 amino acids. Trimming took off 6 bases at V and 3 bases at J, with 15 bases between the two ends.

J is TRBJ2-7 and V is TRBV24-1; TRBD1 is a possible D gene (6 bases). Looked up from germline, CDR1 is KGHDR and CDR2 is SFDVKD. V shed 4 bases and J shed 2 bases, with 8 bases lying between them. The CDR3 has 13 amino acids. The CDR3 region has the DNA TGTGCCACCAGTGAATCAGGGGCCTACGAGCAGTACTTC. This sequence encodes CATSESGAYEQYF.

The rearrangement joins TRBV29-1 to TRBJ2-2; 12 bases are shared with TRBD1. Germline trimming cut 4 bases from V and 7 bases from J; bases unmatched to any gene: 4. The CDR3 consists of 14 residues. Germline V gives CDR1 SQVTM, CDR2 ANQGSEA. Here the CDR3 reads CSVGGTGGVGELFF. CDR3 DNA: TGCAGCGTTGGAGGGACAGGGGGCGTCGGGGAGCTGTTTTTT.